This record concerns one TCR beta chain sequence. Its antigen remains unknown. The data stem from a study of OX40 agonist ivuxolimab in advanced cancers. Overall study context: Dose-escalation patients' cancers were hepatocellular carcinoma, melanoma, renal cell or head and neck cancer. Males comprised 70% to 85% of the group, whose mean age was approximately 60 years (range about 23 to 80). Study findings and constraints: Clonal expansion in partial responders at 0.1-3.0 mg/kg ranked among the lowest.

There are 15 residues in the CDR3. Germline assignment: CDR1 SGHTA and CDR2 FQGNSA. V was pared by 0 bases and J by 4 bases, with 13 bases between. Data came from immunoSEQ multiplex PCR; TCRdb stores just in-frame clones and leaves some out. The sample has 50,000 to 75,000 clones, over 65% seen once. The source is an adult with an advanced solid tumor such as melanoma, head and neck, liver or kidney cancer. The source was CD4+ or CD8+ T cells sorted from blood, collected in a trial of the OX40 agonist ivuxolimab. The chain employs TRBV7-2 and TRBJ2-7, with D hard to call. The DNA of the CDR3 is TGTGCCAGCAGCTTAGCGGGTGGAGCCGCTTACGAGCAGTACTTC. Protein sequence: CASSLAGGAAYEQYF. The full variable domain, completed using reference TRBV7-2 and TRBJ2-7, is GAGVSQSPSNKVTEKGKDVELRCDPISGHTALYWYRQSLGQGLEFLIYFQGNSAPDKSGLPSDRFSAERTGGSVSTLTIQRTQQEDSAVYLCASSLAGGAAYEQYFGPGTRLTVT.